This T cell receptor beta chain comes out of a study of graft-versus-host responses after intestinal transplantation. Study information: Anti-thymocyte globulin served as induction for all recipients, who then took tacrolimus and steroids for roughly 3 years. General study findings and limits: Those patients showing graft-donor T cell macrochimerism displayed high graft-versus-host to host-versus-graft clonal ratios in allografts. GvH clones appeared in recipient marrow, some first in ileum or blood. Peak levels of circulating GvH clones tracked with early post-transplant HvG declines.

Trimming took 5 bases from V and 11 from J; bases not matched to a gene: 11. Germline lookup yields CDR1 MNHEY and CDR2 SMNVEV (reference sequence). The CDR3 has 13 amino acids. In this sample, this clone is medium-sized (0.01 to 0.1%). What it binds is unknown. Assay used: immunoSEQ multiplex PCR; TCRdb lists only in-frame clones, some missing. The profile covers tens of thousands of clones, with roughly nine tenths appearing a single time and nearly 2.5% taken by the ten largest. The rearrangement uses TRBV27 and TRBJ1-1, with 7 nucleotides matching TRBD1. The sequence came from a human donor who received an intestinal transplant. Sequencing was performed on unstimulated CD8+ T cells sorted from spleen or lymph node cells, taken before intestinal transplant. The CDR3 sequence: CASSPTGRLAAFF. The CDR3, as DNA: TGTGCCAGCAGTCCGACAGGGCGACTCGCCGCTTTCTTT.